This T cell receptor beta chain was retrieved from a study of breast tumors, draining lymph nodes, adjacent tissues. Findings and limits, study-wide: Tumor T cell lymph node origin was a supported hypothesis, not proven. Compared with basal-like, luminal-like tumors shared significantly more repertoire with nontumor tissue. Tumors had less TCR diversity than lymph nodes, more than nontumor tissue. Most tumor T cells seemingly derive from lymph node, then expand in tumor.

The germline V gene has CDR1 SGHRS and CDR2 YFSETQ. Trimming shortened V by 4 bases and J by 5 bases, and 15 bases separated the two germline ends. This CDR3 has 14 amino acids. This clonotype was seen ten or more times. What it recognizes is unknown. TCRdb redid the calling of the multiplex PCR reads with MiXCR, one entry per CDR3 protein. The sample lists tens of thousands of distinct CDR3 sequences, 42% occurring once. The chain uses TRBV5-1 and TRBJ2-5, with D unclear. Sequencing input: breast tumor tissue. This sequence was found in a female donor with breast cancer. Some clones in this sample may be carry-over from other donors' samples. As DNA, the CDR3 is TGCGCCAGCAGCACGACAAGCCCCTCTGAGACCCAGTACTTC. Translating gives CASSTTSPSETQYF.